This T cell receptor beta chain originates from a study of T cell responses to AZD1222 COVID-19 vaccine. The ends were cut back, 4 bases at V and 8 bases at J, with 17 bases in the middle. Germline assignment: CDR1 ENHRY and CDR2 SYGVKD. The CDR3 covers 14 residues. Sequencing used immunoSEQ multiplex PCR; TCRdb keeps in-frame clones, though not all of them. The data contain 100,000 to 150,000 clones, 85% of them singletons. Pooled samples include second doses given at about 4 or 12 weeks. As concerns this clone: Its target is not known.

Whole-study findings and limits: Among the donors, most were white British and more were female, and clonal diversity was possibly underestimated. Repertoire sampling was restricted to post-peak T cell response timepoints. The breadth and depth of Spike-specific TCRs increased once two AZD1222 doses had been given.

The clonotype was recovered from an adult who received the AZD1222 COVID-19 vaccine. Sequencing used peripheral blood, obtained 28 days after the second AZD1222 dose. This chain links TRBV10-3 with TRBJ1-2; possible D gene TRBD1, 5 bases. The DNA for the CDR3 is TGTGCCATCAGTGGGTCCGGGGGAGATGCAGGCTACACCTTC. Protein: CAISGSGGDAGYTF.